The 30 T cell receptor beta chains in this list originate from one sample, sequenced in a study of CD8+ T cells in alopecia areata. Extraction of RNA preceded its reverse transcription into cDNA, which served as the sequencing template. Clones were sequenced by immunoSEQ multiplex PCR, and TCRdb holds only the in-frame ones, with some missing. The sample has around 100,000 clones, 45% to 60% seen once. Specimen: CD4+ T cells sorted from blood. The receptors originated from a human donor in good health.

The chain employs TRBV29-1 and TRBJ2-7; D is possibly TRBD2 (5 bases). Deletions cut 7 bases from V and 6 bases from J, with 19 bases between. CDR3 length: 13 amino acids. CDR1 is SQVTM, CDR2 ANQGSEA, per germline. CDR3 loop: CSAVPSPGFEQYF. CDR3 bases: TGCAGCGCCGTCCCCTCGCCGGGGTTCGAGCAGTACTTC.

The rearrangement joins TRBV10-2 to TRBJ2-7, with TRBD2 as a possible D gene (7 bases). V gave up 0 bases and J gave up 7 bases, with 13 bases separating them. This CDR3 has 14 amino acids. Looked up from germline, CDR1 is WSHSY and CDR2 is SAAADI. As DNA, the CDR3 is TGCGCCAGCAGTGAGTCGAGGGGGGGGCGTGAGCAGTACTTC. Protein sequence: CASSESRGGREQYF.

For the CDR3, the DNA is TGTGCCTGGCGGACTAGCGGGGGGGCTCGGGAGCAGTTCTTC. Its protein product is CAWRTSGGAREQFF. The chain combines TRBV30 with TRBJ2-1; 15 nucleotides line up with TRBD2. Germline assignment: CDR1 GTSNPN and CDR2 SVGIG (reference sequence). CDR3 length: 14 amino acids. Trimming removed 5 bases from V and 10 bases from J; junction bases left unmatched: 6.

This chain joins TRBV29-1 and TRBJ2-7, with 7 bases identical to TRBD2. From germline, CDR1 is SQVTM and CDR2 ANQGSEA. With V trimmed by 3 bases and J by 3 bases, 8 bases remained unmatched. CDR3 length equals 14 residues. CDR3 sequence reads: CSVEGGSGGYEQYF. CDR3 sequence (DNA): TGCAGCGTTGAGGGCGGGAGCGGTGGCTACGAGCAGTACTTC.

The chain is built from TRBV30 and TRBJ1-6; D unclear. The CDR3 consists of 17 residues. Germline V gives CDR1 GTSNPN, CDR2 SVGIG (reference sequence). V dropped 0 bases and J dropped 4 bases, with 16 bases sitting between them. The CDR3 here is CAWSVMGAKNYNSPLHF. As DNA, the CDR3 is TGTGCCTGGAGTGTAATGGGCGCAAAGAATTATAATTCACCCCTCCACTTT.

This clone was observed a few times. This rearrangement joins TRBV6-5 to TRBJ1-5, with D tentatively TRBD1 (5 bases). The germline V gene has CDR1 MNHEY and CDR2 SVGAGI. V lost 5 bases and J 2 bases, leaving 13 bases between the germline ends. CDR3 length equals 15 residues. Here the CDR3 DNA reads TGTGCCAGCAGTCGAACCCGGGGGGGCAATCAGCCCCAGCATTTT. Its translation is CASSRTRGGNQPQHF.

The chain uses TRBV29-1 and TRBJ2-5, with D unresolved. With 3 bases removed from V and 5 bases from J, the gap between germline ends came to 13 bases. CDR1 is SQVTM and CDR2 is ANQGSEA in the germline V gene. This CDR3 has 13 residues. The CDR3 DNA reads TGCAGCGTTGAGTCACATGTAGGGGAGACCCAGTACTTC. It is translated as CSVESHVGETQYF.

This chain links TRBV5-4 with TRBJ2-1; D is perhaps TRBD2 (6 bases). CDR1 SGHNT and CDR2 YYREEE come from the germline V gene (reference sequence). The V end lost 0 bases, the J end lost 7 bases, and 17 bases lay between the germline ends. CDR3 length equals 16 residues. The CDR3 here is CASSLGRLTRSNEQFF. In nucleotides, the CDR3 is TGTGCCAGCAGCTTGGGGAGACTGACTAGGTCAAATGAGCAGTTCTTC. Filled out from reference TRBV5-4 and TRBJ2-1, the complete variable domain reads ETGVTQSPTHLIKTRGQQVTLRCSSQSGHNTVSWYQQALGQGPQFIFQYYREEENGRGNFPPRFSGLQFPNYSSELNVNALELDDSALYLCASSLGRLTRSNEQFFGPGTRLTVL.

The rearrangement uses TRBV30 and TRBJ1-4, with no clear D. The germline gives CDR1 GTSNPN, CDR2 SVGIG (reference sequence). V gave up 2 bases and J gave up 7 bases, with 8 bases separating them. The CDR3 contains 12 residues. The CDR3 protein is CAWSPAVEKLFF. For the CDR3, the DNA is TGTGCCTGGAGTCCCGCCGTTGAAAAACTGTTTTTT.

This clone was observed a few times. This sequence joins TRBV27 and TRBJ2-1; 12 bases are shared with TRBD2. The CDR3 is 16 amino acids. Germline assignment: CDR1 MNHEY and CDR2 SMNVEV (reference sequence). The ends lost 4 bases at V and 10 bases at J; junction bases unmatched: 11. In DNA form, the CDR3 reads TGTGCCAGCAGTTCCCTAGCGGGGGGGCCTATAGAGGAGCAGTTCTTC. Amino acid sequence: CASSSLAGGPIEEQFF.

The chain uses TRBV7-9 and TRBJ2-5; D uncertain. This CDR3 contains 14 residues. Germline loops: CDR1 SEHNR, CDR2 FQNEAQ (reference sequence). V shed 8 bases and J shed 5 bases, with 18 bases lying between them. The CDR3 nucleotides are TGTGCCAGCGGCGACCCGTGGCATCGGGAGACCCAGTACTTC. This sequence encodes CASGDPWHRETQYF.

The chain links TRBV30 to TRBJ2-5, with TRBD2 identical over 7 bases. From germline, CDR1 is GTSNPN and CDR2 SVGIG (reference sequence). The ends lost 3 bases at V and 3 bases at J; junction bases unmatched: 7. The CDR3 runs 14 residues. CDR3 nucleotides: TGTGCCTGGAGCCGGACTAGTAGGAAAGAGACCCAGTACTTC. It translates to CAWSRTSRKETQYF.

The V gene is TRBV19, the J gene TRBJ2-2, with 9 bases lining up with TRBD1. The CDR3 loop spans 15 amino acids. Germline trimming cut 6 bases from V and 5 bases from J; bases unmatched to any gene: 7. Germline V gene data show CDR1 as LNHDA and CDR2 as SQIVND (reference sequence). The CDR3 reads CASSPGTGPTGELFF. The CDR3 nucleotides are TGTGCCAGTAGCCCGGGGACAGGGCCTACCGGGGAGCTGTTTTTT.

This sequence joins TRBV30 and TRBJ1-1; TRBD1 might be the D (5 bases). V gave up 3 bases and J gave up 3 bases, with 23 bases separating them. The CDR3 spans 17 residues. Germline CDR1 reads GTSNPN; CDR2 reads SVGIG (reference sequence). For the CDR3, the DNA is TGTGCCTGGAGCCCCGCGGATTGGGGGGGAAACGACACTGAAGCTTTCTTT. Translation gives CAWSPADWGGNDTEAFF.

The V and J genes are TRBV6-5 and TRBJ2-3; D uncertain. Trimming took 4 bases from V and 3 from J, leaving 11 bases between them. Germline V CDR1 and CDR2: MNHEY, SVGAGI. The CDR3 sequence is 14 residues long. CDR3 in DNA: TGTGCCAGCAGTTTCCGGCCCCTAACAGATACGCAGTATTTT. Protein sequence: CASSFRPLTDTQYF.

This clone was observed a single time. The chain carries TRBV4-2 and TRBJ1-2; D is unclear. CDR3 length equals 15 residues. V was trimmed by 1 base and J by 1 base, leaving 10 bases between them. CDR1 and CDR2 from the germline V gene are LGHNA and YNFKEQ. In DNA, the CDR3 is TGTGCCAGCAGCCAAGTCACCGAACATAACTATGGCTACACCTTC. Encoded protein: CASSQVTEHNYGYTF.

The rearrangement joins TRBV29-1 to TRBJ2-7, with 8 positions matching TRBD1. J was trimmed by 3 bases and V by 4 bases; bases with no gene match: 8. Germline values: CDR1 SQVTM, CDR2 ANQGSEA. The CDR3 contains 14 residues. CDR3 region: CSVGAGGSDYEQYF. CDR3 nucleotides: TGCAGCGTTGGTGCAGGGGGCTCCGACTACGAGCAGTACTTC.

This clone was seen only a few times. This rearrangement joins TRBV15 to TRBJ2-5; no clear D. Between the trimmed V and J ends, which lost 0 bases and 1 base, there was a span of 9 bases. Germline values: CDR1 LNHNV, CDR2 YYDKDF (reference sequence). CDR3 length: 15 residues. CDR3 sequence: CATSRDNGFQETQYF. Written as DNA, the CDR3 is TGTGCCACCAGCAGAGATAATGGATTCCAAGAGACCCAGTACTTC.

The CDR3 is CASSQDRNRGAGDTQYF. CDR3 sequence (DNA): TGCGCCAGCAGCCAAGATCGCAACAGGGGGGCAGGAGATACGCAGTATTTT. This chain connects TRBV4-1 to TRBJ2-3; TRBD1 aligns across 8 bases. The V gene end was trimmed by 0 bases and the J gene end by 5 bases; junction bases not matched to a gene: 10. The CDR3 loop spans 17 amino acids. Germline CDR1 reads MGHRA; CDR2 reads YSYEKL.

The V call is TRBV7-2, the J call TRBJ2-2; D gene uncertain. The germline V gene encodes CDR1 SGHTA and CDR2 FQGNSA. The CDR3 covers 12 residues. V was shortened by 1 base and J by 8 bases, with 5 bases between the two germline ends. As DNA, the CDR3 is TGTGCCAGCAGCTTAGGTATAGGGGAGCTGTTTTTT. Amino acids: CASSLGIGELFF.

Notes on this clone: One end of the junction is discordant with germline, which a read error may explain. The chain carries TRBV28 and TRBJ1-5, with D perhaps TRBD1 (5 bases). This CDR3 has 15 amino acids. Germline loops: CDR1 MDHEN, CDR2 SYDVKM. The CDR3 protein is CASSLSGQGNQPQHF. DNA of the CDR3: TGTGCCAGCAGTTTATCCGGGCAGGGCAACCAGCCCCAGCATTTT.

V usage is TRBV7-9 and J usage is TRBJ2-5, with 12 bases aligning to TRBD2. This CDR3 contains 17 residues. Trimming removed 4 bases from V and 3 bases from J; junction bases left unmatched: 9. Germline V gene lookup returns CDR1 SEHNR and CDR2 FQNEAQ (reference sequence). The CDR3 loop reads CASSSTSGGPRKETQYF. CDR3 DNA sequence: TGTGCCAGCAGCTCGACTAGCGGGGGACCCCGCAAAGAGACCCAGTACTTC.

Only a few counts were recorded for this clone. The CDR3 spells CASGGRAATNEKLFF. In DNA, the CDR3 is TGTGCCAGCGGTGGCCGGGCCGCAACTAATGAAAAACTGTTTTTT. This rearrangement joins TRBV6-1 to TRBJ1-4; D remains unclear. This CDR3 spans 15 amino acids. Germline V gene lookup returns CDR1 MNHNS and CDR2 SASEGT. V lost 8 bases, J lost 0 bases, and 13 bases lay in between.

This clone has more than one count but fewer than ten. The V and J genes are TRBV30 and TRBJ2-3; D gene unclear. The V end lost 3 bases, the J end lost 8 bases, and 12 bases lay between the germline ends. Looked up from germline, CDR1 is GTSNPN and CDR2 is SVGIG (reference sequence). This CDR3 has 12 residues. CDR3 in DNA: TGTGCCTGGAGGGGGTACCGGGCTACGCAGTATTTT. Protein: CAWRGYRATQYF.

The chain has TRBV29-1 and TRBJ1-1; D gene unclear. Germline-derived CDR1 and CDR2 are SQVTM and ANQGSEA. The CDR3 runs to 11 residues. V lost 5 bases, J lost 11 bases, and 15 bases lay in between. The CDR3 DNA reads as TGCAGCGTTTCCTTGATTGGGTCGGCTTTCTTT. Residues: CSVSLIGSAFF.

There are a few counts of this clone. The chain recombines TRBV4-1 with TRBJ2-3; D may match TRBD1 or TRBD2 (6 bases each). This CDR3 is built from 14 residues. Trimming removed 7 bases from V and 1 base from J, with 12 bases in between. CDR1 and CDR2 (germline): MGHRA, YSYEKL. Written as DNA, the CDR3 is TGCGCCAGCAACGGGGGCGGGGGCACAGATACGCAGTATTTT. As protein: CASNGGGGTDTQYF.

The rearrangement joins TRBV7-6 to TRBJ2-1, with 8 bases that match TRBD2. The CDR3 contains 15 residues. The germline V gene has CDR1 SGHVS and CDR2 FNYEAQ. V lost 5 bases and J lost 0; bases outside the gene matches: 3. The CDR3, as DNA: TGTGCCAGCAGCCCCGGGGGGGCCTCCTACAATGAGCAGTTCTTC. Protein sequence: CASSPGGASYNEQFF.

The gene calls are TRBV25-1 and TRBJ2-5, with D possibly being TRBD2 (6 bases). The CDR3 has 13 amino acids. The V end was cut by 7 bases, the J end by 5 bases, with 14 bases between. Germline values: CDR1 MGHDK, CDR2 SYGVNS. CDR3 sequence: CASKAATSETQYF. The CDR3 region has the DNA TGTGCCAGCAAGGCCGCCACTAGCGAGACCCAGTACTTC. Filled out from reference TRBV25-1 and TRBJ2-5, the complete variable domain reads EADIYQTPRYLVIGTGKKITLECSQTMGHDKMYWYQQDPGMELHLIHYSYGVNSTEKGDLSSESTVSRIRTEHFPLTLESARPSHTSQYLCASKAATSETQYFGPGTRLLVL.

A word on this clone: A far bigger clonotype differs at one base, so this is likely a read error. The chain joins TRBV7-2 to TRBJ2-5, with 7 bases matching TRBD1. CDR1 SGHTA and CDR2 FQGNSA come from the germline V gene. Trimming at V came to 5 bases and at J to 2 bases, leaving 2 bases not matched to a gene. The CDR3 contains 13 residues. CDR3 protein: CASSRDRQETQYF. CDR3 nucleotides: TGTGCCAGCAGCCGGGACAGACAAGAGACCCAGTACTTC.

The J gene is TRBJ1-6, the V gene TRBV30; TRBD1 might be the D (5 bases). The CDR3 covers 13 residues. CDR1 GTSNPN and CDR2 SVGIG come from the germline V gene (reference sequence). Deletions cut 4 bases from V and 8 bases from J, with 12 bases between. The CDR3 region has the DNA TGTGCCTGGAATCGGGACCTTGATTCACCCCTCCACTTT. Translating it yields CAWNRDLDSPLHF.